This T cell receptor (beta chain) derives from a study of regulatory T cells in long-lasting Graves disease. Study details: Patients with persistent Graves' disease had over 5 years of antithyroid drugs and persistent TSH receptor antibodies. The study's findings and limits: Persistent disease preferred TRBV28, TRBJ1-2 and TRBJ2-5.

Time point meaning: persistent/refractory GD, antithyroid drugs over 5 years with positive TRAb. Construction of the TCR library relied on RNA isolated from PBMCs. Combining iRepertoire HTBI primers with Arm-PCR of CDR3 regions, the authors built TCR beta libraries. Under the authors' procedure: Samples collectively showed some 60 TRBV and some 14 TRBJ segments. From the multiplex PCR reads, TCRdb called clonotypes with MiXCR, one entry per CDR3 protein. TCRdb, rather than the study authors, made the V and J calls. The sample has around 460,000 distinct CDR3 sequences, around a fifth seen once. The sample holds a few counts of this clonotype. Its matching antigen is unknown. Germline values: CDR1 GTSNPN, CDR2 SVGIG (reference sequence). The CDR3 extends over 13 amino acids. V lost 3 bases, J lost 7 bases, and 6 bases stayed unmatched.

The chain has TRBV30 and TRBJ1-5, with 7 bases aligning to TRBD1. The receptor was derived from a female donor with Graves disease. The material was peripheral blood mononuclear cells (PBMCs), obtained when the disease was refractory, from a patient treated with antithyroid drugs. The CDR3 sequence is CAWSLGGEQPQHF. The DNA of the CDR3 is TGTGCCTGGAGCTTAGGGGGCGAACAGCCCCAGCATTTT.